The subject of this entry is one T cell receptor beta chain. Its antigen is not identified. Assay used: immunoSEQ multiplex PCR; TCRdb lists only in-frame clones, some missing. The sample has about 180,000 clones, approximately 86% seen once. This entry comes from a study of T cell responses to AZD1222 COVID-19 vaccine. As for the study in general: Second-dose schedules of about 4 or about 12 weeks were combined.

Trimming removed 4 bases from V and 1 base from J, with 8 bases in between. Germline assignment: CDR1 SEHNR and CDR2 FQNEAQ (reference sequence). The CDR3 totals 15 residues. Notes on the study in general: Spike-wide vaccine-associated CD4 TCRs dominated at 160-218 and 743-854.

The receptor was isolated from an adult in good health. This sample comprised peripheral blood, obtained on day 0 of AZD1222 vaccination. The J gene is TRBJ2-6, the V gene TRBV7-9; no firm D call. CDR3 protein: CASSSLLSGANVLTF. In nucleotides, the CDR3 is TGTGCCAGCAGCTCCTTACTTTCTGGGGCCAACGTCCTGACTTTC.